The 6 T cell receptor beta chains below all came from one sample that was sequenced in a study of T-cell memory formation after mild COVID-19. TCRdb used MiXCR to reprocess the 5' RACE reads, holding one entry per CDR3 protein. The sample gives hundreds of thousands of distinct CDR3 sequences, over 15% of which show up once; 20% to 25% is in the top ten. The source material was PBMCs or a T cell subset sorted from them (not recorded which). The origin of the receptors is a man aged 18 to 30 who had mild COVID-19 (a few samples of this study predate the infection). Cell type and time point are not known.

Many counts were recorded for this clonotype. A junction end diverges from the germline sequence, so it may reflect a read error. J is TRBJ2-2 and V is TRBV7-9, with D possibly TRBD1 on 6 matching bases. Germline-derived CDR1 and CDR2 are SEHNR and FQNEAQ (reference sequence). This CDR3 has 14 amino acids. As DNA, the CDR3 is TGTGCCAGCAGTTTAGGGGGAAACACCGGGGAGCTGTTTTTT. Translation: CASSLGGNTGELFF.

This clonotype was seen a handful of times. The CDR3 is CASSLVQGKNTEAFF. The CDR3 DNA sequence: TGTGCCAGCAGCTTAGTGCAGGGAAAGAACACTGAAGCTTTCTTT. The genes are TRBV7-6 and TRBJ1-1; tentative D call: TRBD1 (5 bases). Trimming took 1 base from V and 1 from J, leaving 10 bases between them. Germline V CDR1 and CDR2: SGHVS, FNYEAQ. There are 15 residues in the CDR3.

This clonotype was observed a handful of times. V is TRBV20-1 and J is TRBJ2-7; D possibly corresponds to TRBD1 (5 bases). This CDR3 is 12 amino acids long. Germline CDR1 reads DFQATT; CDR2 reads SNEGSKA (reference sequence). Trimming cost V 0 bases and J 4 bases, with 7 bases left between them. CDR3 region: CSARDREYEQYV. Here the CDR3 DNA reads TGCAGTGCTAGAGACAGGGAATACGAGCAGTACGTC.

This clonotype was picked up many times. J is TRBJ1-6 and V is TRBV6-2 or TRBV6-3, with a tentative D call TRBD1 (5 bases). Trimming removed 2 bases from V and 7 bases from J, with 9 bases in between. Germline lookup yields CDR1 MNHEY and CDR2 SVGEGT. The CDR3 is 14 residues long. The CDR3, as DNA: TGTGCCAGCAGTTACCAGGGCGCGAATTCACCCCTCCACTTT. Its translation: CASSYQGANSPLHF.

The chain joins TRBV12-3 or TRBV12-4 to TRBJ2-5; D possibly uses TRBD1 or TRBD2 (5 bases each). V was pared by 3 bases and J by 5 bases, with 10 bases between. The CDR3 runs to 13 residues. The CDR3 loop reads CASSFMGVETQYF. CDR3 sequence (DNA): TGTGCCAGCAGTTTTATGGGGGTGGAGACCCAGTACTTC.

The chain combines TRBV18 with TRBJ2-1, with TRBD1 identical over 7 bases. CDR3 length equals 15 residues. Germline V lookup: CDR1 KGHSH, CDR2 LQKENI. Losses at the gene ends were 3 bases for V and 0 bases for J; bases not matched to a gene: 2. This CDR3 is CASSPGQVSYNEQFF. The CDR3 region has the DNA TGTGCCAGCTCACCCGGACAGGTCTCCTACAATGAGCAGTTCTTC.